The clone carrying this TCR beta chain was counted a few times. Its antigen is as yet unknown. This entry is derived from a study of CD8 T cells in ankylosing spondylitis. Study results and caveats: Characteristic of ankylosing spondylitis blood, it appeared, was a TCR beta motif comprising several highly homologous variants. A number of the motif variants had already been described in reactive arthritis synovial fluid and blood.

CDR1 is SGDLS and CDR2 is YYNGEE in the germline V gene. The CDR3 is 15 amino acids. V shed 1 base and J shed 2 bases, with 11 bases lying between them. Each CDR3 protein gets one entry after TCRdb re-called the 5' RACE reads with MiXCR. The repertoire holds 200,000 to 300,000 distinct CDR3 sequences, with about 24% as singletons. This chain connects TRBV9 to TRBJ2-3; the D gene is possibly TRBD2 (5 bases). The source of this sequence is a male donor with ankylosing spondylitis or in good health (not recorded which). The source material was blood, either unsorted or a sorted T cell fraction (not recorded which). The CDR3 DNA is TGTGCCAGCAGCGTATCGGTGGAGGCCACAGATACGCAGTATTTT. Translation: CASSVSVEATDTQYF.